The 16 T cell receptor beta chains below all came from one sample that was sequenced in a study of blood T cells in healthy people across ages. Sample-barcoded 5' priming and a J-beta primer mix drove a second PCR of about 7 to 12 cycles. TCRdb reprocessed the 5' RACE reads with MiXCR, giving one entry per CDR3 protein. The data contain approximately 1.5 million distinct CDR3 sequences, about 35% of them singletons. The source material was blood. These TCRs come from a woman between 25 and 40 years old in good health.

A few counts support this clonotype. J is TRBJ1-2 and V is TRBV20-1; D remains ambiguous. Germline assignment: CDR1 DFQATT and CDR2 SNEGSKA (reference sequence). The length of the CDR3 is 13 residues. Trimming shortened V by 6 bases and J by 2 bases, and 13 bases separated the two germline ends. The CDR3 DNA reads as TGCAGTGCCGCGCAGCGACCGAACTATGGCTACACCTTC. Translated: CSAAQRPNYGYTF.

This clonotype was observed a handful of times. This chain uses TRBV18 with TRBJ2-4; D ambiguous. The J call may be faulty, since TRBJ2-7 better matches the DNA end. Per the germline V gene, CDR1 is KGHSH and CDR2 is LQKENI. The CDR3 length is 16 residues. The CDR3 here is CASSPPGLGTLGEQYF. For the CDR3, the DNA is TGTGCCAGCTCACCACCCGGGCTAGGAACCCTCGGCGAGCAGTACTTC.

This clonotype appeared a few times. The V gene is TRBV12-3 or TRBV12-4, the J gene TRBJ1-5; 7 nucleotides line up with TRBD1. V dropped 5 bases and J dropped 4; count of bases not matched to a gene: 8. There are 15 residues in the CDR3. The CDR3 loop reads CASSPPGQSNQPQHF. The CDR3 DNA reads as TGTGCCAGCAGTCCCCCGGGACAGTCGAATCAGCCCCAGCATTTT.

The chain employs TRBV2 and TRBJ2-3; no clear D. CDR3 length equals 17 residues. V was pared by 9 bases and J by 0 bases, with 22 bases between. Germline CDR1 reads SNHLY; CDR2 reads FYNNEI. The CDR3 region has the DNA TGTGCCAGTAGTAAGAATGACCTCTATTCGAGCACAGATACGCAGTATTTT. This translates into CASSKNDLYSSTDTQYF.

This clonotype has only a few counts. This chain connects TRBV18 to TRBJ2-7; tentatively, D is TRBD1 (6 bases). The CDR3 loop spans 13 amino acids. V dropped 3 bases and J dropped 4 bases, with 10 bases sitting between them. From germline, CDR1 is KGHSH and CDR2 LQKENI. CDR3 amino acids: CASSPRQVYEQYF. The CDR3 DNA reads as TGTGCCAGCTCACCGAGACAGGTTTACGAGCAGTACTTC.

This clonotype was seen repeatedly, ten times or more. The chain combines TRBV20-1 with TRBJ2-5, with 7 nucleotides matching TRBD2. The V segment lost 0 bases and the J segment 5 bases; nucleotides outside the gene matches: 9. There are 15 residues in the CDR3. Germline CDR1 is DFQATT and CDR2 is SNEGSKA (reference sequence). CDR3 in amino acids: CSAREPREGLETQYF. DNA of the CDR3: TGCAGTGCTAGAGAACCAAGGGAGGGCCTGGAGACCCAGTACTTC.

The chain has TRBV4-1 and TRBJ1-5, with 8 bases lining up with TRBD1. Unmatched junction bases numbered 3, after V lost 1 base and J lost 7 bases. Germline lookup yields CDR1 MGHRA and CDR2 YSYEKL. CDR3 length: 14 residues. The CDR3 DNA follows: TGCGCCAGCAGCCAAGGCAGGGGGCTACAGCCCCAGCATTTT. It is translated as CASSQGRGLQPQHF.

This chain links TRBV9 with TRBJ2-3; 7 bases are shared with TRBD2. The CDR3 is 15 residues long. Germline V CDR1 and CDR2: SGDLS, YYNGEE. The J segment lost 4 bases and the V segment lost 2 bases, leaving 7 bases of the junction unmatched. This CDR3 reads CASSVGGRDADTQYF. The CDR3 DNA sequence: TGTGCCAGCAGCGTCGGCGGGAGAGACGCAGATACGCAGTATTTT.

This clonotype showed up just a few times. This chain joins TRBV12-3 or TRBV12-4 and TRBJ2-1, with D unresolved. V was shortened by 2 bases and J by 8 bases, with 13 bases between the two germline ends. The CDR3 spans 14 residues. For the CDR3, the DNA is TGTGCCAGCAGTTTAAGGTCTTGGTACGATGAGCAGTTCTTC. It translates to CASSLRSWYDEQFF.

V is TRBV28 and J is TRBJ1-5; 8 positions match TRBD1. The V segment lost 3 bases and the J segment 4 bases; nucleotides outside the gene matches: 5. Germline V CDR1 and CDR2: MDHEN, SYDVKM. This CDR3 is built from 15 residues. The CDR3 coding sequence is TGTGCCAGCAGTTTGGGCAGGGGGCGGAATCAGCCCCAGCATTTT. As protein: CASSLGRGRNQPQHF.

This clonotype was counted only a few times. The chain uses TRBV11-2 and TRBJ1-2, with 9 nucleotides matching TRBD1. This CDR3 has 14 residues. Germline CDR1 SGHAT, CDR2 FQNNGV. The V and J ends lost 1 base and 6 bases, in that order; junction bases with no gene match: 3. The CDR3 bases are TGTGCCAGCAGCTTAGGACAGGGGGGCCATGGCTACACCTTC. It is translated as CASSLGQGGHGYTF. Complete variable domain (other parts from reference TRBV11-2 and TRBJ1-2): EAGVAQSPRYKIIEKRQSVAFWCNPISGHATLYWYQQILGQGPKLLIQFQNNGVVDDSQLPKDRFSAERLKGVDSTLKIQPAKLEDSAVYLCASSLGQGGHGYTFGSGTRLTVV.

This clonotype has more than one count but fewer than ten. V is TRBV20-1 and J is TRBJ2-7; 10 nucleotides line up with TRBD2. CDR3 length equals 19 residues. Germline V gives CDR1 DFQATT, CDR2 SNEGSKA (reference sequence). V shed 1 base and J 3 bases; nucleotides not matched to a gene: 18. The CDR3 nucleotides read TGCAGTGCTAGAGCCCAGGGACTAGCGACCGCTAGGGCGTACTACGAGCAGTACTTC. Translated, it gives CSARAQGLATARAYYEQYF.

J is TRBJ2-7 and V is TRBV3-1; D might be TRBD1 (5 bases). V was trimmed by 3 bases and J by 3 bases, leaving 18 bases between them. CDR1 is LGHDT, CDR2 YNNKEL, per germline (reference sequence). This CDR3 has 16 residues. The CDR3 here is CASSQERGSWGYEQYF. CDR3 nucleotides: TGTGCCAGCAGCCAGGAAAGGGGCAGCTGGGGCTACGAGCAGTACTTC.

CDR3 nucleotides: TGTGCCAGCAAGGGACTAGCGGGAGGGCCATACGAAGATACGCAGTATTTT. This gives the protein CASKGLAGGPYEDTQYF. V gene TRBV2 combines with J gene TRBJ2-3, with 16 positions matching TRBD2. This CDR3 contains 17 residues. Trimming removed 7 bases from V and 5 bases from J; junction bases left unmatched: 9. Germline V gives CDR1 SNHLY, CDR2 FYNNEI.

This clonotype was seen a handful of times. The J gene is TRBJ2-3, the V gene TRBV4-2, with 10 bases lining up with TRBD2. The CDR3 runs 18 residues. Germline-derived CDR1 and CDR2 are LGHNA and YNFKEQ. J lost 2 bases, V lost 0 bases, and 8 bases had no gene match. CDR3 sequence (DNA): TGTGCCAGCAGCCAAGATCAATCAGCGGGGGGGCTCACAGATACGCAGTATTTT. Translation gives CASSQDQSAGGLTDTQYF.

V and J are TRBV27 and TRBJ2-7; D may match TRBD1 or TRBD2 (5 bases each). The CDR3 runs 15 residues. Germline V gene data show CDR1 as MNHEY and CDR2 as SMNVEV (reference sequence). The ends were cut back, 5 bases at V and 2 bases at J, with 16 bases in the middle. The DNA of the CDR3 is TGTGCCAGCAGTCCTGCCCCGGGACGCCCCTACGAGCAGTACTTC. The encoded protein is CASSPAPGRPYEQYF.